This T cell receptor (beta chain) was captured by sequencing in a study of blood T cell repertoires in COVID-19. Overall study context: The cDNA or gDNA used as material had been derived from T cells, B-cell-depleted T cells, or PBMCs.

The table came from immunoSEQ multiplex PCR; TCRdb's copy has only in-frame clones and leaves some out. The table lists 13,000 to 15,000 clones, approximately 87% of them singletons, with over 15% in the top ten. Germline loops: CDR1 MGHRA, CDR2 YSYEKL. This CDR3 comprises 18 residues. V trimming: 2 bases; J trimming: 9 bases; junction bases outside the gene matches: 19. V gene TRBV4-1 combines with J gene TRBJ2-1; 7 bases line up with TRBD1. This TCR came from a man aged 40-49 years with active or convalescent COVID-19. The sample was peripheral blood. CDR3 amino acids: CASSQHNPESGGRGEQFF. CDR3 nucleotide sequence: TGCGCCAGCAGCCAACACAATCCTGAGTCAGGGGGAAGAGGTGAGCAGTTCTTC.